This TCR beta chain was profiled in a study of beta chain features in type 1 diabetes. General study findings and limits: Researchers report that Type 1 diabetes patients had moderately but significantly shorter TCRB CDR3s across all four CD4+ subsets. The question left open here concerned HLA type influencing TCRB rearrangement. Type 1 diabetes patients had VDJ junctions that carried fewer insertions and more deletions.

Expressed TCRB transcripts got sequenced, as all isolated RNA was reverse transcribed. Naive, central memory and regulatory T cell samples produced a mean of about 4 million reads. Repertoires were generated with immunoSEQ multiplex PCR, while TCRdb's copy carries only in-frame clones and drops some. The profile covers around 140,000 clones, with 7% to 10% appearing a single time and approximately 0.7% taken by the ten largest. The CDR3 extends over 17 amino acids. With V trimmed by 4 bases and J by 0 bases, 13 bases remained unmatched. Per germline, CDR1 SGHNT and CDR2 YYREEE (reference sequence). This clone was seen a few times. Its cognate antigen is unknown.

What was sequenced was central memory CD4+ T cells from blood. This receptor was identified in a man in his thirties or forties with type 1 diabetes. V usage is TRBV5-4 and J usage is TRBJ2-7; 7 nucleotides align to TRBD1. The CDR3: CASSPKRSTGSSYEQYF. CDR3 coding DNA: TGTGCCAGCAGCCCTAAGAGATCGACAGGGAGCTCCTACGAGCAGTACTTC.